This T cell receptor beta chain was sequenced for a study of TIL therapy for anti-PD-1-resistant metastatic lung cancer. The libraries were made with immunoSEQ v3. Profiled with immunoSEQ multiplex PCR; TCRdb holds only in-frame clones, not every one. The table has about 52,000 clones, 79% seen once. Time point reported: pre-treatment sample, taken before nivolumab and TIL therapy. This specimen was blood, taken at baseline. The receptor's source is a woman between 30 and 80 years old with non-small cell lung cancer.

CDR3 amino acids: CASSLGLAAGELFF. CDR3 sequence (DNA): TGCGCCAGCAGCCTGGGACTAGCGGCCGGGGAGCTGTTTTTT. The rearrangement joins TRBV4-1 to TRBJ2-2, with TRBD2 matching 11 bases. The germline V gene encodes CDR1 MGHRA and CDR2 YSYEKL. V dropped 4 bases and J dropped 6; count of bases not matched to a gene: 1. The CDR3 runs to 14 residues.